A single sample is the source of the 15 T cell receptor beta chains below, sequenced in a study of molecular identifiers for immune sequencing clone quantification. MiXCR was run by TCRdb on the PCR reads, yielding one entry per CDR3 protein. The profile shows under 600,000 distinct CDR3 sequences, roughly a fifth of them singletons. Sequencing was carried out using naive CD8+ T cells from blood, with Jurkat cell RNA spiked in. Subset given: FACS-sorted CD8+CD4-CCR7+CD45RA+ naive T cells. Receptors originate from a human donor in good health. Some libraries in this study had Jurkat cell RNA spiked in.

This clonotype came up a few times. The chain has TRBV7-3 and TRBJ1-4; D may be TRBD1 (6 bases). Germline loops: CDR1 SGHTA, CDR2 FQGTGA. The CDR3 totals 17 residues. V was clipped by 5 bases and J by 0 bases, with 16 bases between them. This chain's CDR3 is CASSKTTGLATNEKLFF. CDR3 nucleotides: TGTGCCAGCAGCAAAACGACAGGACTTGCAACTAATGAAAAACTGTTTTTT. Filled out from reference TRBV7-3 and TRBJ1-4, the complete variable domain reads GAGVSQTPSNKVTEKGKYVELRCDPISGHTALYWYRQSLGQGPEFLIYFQGTGAADDSGLPNDRFFAVRPEGSVSTLKIQRTERGDSAVYLCASSKTTGLATNEKLFFGSGTQLSVL.

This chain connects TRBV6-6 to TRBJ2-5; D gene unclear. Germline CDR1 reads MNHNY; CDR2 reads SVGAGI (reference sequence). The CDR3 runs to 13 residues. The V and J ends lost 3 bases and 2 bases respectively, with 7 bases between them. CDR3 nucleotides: TGTGCCAGCAGTTATCTGGGGCAAGAGACCCAGTACTTC. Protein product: CASSYLGQETQYF.

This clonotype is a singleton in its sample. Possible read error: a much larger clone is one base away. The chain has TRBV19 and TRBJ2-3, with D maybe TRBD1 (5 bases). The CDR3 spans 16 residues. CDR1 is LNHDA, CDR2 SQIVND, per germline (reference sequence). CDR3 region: CAGSPGLGFSTDTQYF. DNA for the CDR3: TGTGCCGGTAGTCCAGGGTTGGGATTTTCGACAGATACGCAGTATTTT. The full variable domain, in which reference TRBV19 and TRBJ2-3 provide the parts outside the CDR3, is DGGITQSPKYLFRKEGQNVTLSCEQNLNHDAMYWYRQDPGQGLRLIYYSQIVNDFQKGDIAEGYSVSREKKESFPLTVTSAQKNPTAFYLCAGSPGLGFSTDTQYFGPGTRLTVL.

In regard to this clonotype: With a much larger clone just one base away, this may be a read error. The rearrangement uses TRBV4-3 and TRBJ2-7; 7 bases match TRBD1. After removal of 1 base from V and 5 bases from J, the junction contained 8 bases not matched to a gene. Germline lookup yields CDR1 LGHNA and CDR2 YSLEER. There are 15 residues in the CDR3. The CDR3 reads CASSQGRDSTHEQYF. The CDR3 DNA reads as TGCGCCAGCAGCCAAGGCCGGGACAGCACCCACGAGCAGTACTTC.

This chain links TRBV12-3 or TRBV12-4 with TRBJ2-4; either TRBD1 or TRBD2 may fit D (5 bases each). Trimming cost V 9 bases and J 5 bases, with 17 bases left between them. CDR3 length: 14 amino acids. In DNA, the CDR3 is TGTGCCAGTTCCGCCCGAGGGGAAGAAAACATTCAGTACTTC. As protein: CASSARGEENIQYF.

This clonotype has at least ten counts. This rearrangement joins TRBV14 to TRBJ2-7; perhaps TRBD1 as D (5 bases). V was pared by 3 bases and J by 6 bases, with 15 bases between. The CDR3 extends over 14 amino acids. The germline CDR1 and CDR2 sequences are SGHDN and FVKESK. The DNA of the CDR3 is TGTGCCAGCAGCCATTTAGCAGGGCTAGTCGAGCAGTACTTC. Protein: CASSHLAGLVEQYF.

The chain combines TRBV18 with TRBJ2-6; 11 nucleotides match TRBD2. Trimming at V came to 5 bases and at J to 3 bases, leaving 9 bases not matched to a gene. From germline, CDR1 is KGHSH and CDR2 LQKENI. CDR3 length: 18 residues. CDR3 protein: CASSAVLAGGGGANVLTF. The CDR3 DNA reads TGTGCCAGCTCAGCGGTCCTAGCGGGAGGAGGTGGGGCCAACGTCCTGACTTTC.

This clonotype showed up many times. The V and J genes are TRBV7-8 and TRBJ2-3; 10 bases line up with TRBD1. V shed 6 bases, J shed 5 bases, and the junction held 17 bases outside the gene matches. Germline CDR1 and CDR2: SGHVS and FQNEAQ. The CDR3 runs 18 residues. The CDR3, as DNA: TGTGCCAGCAGAGTAGGGAGGTTTCGGACAGGGGGGGAAGATACGCAGTATTTT. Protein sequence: CASRVGRFRTGGEDTQYF.

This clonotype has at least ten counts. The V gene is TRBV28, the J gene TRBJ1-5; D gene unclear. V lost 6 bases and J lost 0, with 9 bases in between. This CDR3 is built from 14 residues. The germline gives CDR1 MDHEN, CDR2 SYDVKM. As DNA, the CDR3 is TGTGCCAGCAGCCCCTTGTATAGCAATCAGCCCCAGCATTTT. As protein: CASSPLYSNQPQHF.

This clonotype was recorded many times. CDR3 in DNA: TGTGCCAGCGCAATCCCGGGACAGACTTTTCGGGGGCAGTTCTTC. This codes for CASAIPGQTFRGQFF. The chain has TRBV7-2 and TRBJ2-1, with TRBD1 identical over 7 bases. The V and J ends lost 8 bases and 12 bases, in that order; junction bases with no gene match: 19. The CDR3 sequence is 15 residues long. Germline loops: CDR1 SGHTA, CDR2 FQGNSA.

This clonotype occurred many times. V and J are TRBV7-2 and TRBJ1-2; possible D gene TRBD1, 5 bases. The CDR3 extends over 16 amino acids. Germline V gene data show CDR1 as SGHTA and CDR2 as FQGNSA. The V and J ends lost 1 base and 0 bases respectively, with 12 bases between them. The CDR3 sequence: CASSLEVRATNYGYTF. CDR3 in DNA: TGTGCCAGCAGCTTAGAGGTCAGGGCAACTAACTATGGCTACACCTTC.

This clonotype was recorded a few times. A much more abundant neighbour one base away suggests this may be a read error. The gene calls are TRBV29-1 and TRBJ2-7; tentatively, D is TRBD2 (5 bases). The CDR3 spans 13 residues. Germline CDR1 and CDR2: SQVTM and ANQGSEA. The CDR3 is CSALRSSSYKQYF. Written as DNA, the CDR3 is TGCAGCGCCCTCCGTTCTAGCTCCTACAAGCAGTACTTC.

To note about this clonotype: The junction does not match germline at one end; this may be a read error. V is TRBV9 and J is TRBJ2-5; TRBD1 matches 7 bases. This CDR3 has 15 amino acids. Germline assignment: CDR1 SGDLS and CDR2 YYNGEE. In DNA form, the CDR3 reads TGTACCAGCAGTCCAAACCGGGACAGACAAGAGACCCAGTACTTC. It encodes CTSSPNRDRQETQYF.

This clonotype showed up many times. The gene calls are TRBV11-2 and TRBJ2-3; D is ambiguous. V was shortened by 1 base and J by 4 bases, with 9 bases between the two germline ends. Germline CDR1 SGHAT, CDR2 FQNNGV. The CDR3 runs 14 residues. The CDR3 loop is CASSLVGFADTQYF. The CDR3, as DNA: TGTGCCAGCAGCTTAGTCGGGTTTGCAGATACGCAGTATTTT.

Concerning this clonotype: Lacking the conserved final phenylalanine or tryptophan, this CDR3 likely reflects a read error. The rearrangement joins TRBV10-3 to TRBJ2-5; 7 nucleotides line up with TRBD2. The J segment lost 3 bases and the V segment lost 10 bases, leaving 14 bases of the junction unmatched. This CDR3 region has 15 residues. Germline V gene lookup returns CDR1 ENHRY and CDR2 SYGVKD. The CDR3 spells CATKPGTGGEETQYL. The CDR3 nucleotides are TGTGCCACCAAACCCGGGACGGGAGGAGAAGAGACCCAGTACTTA.